The source of this TCR beta chain is a study of T cell responses to AZD1222 COVID-19 vaccine. V dropped 0 bases and J dropped 8; count of bases not matched to a gene: 15. This CDR3 spans 17 amino acids. Per germline, CDR1 MNHNS and CDR2 SASEGT. This table comes from immunoSEQ multiplex PCR, and its TCRdb copy is limited to in-frame clones, with some not included. The table includes fewer than 200,000 clones, approximately 92% detected once. The sample consisted of peripheral blood, taken on day 0 of AZD1222 vaccination. This chain joins TRBV6-1 and TRBJ1-2; TRBD1 matches 7 bases. The receptor was isolated from an adult in good health. CDR3 loop: CASSEADPGQRRKGYTF. For the CDR3, the DNA is TGTGCCAGCAGTGAAGCGGATCCGGGACAGAGAAGGAAAGGCTACACCTTC.